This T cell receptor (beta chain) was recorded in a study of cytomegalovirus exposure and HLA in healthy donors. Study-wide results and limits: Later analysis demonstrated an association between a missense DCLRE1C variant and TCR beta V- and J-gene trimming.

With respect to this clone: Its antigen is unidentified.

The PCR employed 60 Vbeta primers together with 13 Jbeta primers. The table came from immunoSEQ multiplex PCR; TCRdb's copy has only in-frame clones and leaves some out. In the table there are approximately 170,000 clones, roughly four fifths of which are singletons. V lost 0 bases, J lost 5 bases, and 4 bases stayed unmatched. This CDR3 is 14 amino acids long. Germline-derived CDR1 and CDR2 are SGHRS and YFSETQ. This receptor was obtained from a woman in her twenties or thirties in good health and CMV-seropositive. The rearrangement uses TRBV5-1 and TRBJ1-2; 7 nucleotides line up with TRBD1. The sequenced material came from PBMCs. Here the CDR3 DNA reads TGCGCCAGCAGCTTGGAGGGGGCGGATTATGGCTACACCTTC. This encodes CASSLEGADYGYTF.